These 32 T cell receptor beta chains originate from one sample sequenced in a study of vaccination effects on CD4 cells after COVID-19. Expansion with viral peptide pools was applied to antigen-specific CD4+ T cells by the ViraFEST assay prior to sequencing. Cells that had been cultured for roughly 9 days were the source of isolated CD4+ T cells. Every participant took two doses of the BNT162b2 or mRNA-1273 vaccine. Their cognate antigens are unknown. The protocol was immunoSEQ multiplex PCR, while the TCRdb copy is restricted to in-frame clones and leaves out a portion. The top ten clones hold 0.95% to 1.5% of a sample with around 65,000 clones, 73% of them seen once. Sequences were derived from CD4+ T cells from PBMCs cultured with HCoV-229E spike peptides, sampled after COVID-19 vaccination. The receptors originated from a human donor who received a COVID-19 vaccine.

This chain links TRBV2 with TRBJ1-1; 7 bases agree with TRBD1. In germline, CDR1 is SNHLY, CDR2 FYNNEI. This CDR3 has 13 amino acids. V trimming: 9 bases; J trimming: 0 bases; junction bases outside the gene matches: 4. The CDR3 bases are TGTGCCAGAGGGGACAGCGTGAACACTGAAGCTTTCTTT. This gives the protein CARGDSVNTEAFF.

The chain has TRBV5-1 and TRBJ1-1; D remains unclear. This CDR3 comprises 15 residues. Trimming shortened V by 1 base and J by 2 bases, and 12 bases separated the two germline ends. Germline V gene lookup returns CDR1 SGHRS and CDR2 YFSETQ. CDR3 nucleotides: TGCGCCAGCAGCTTGTATTCCAACTTCAACACTGAAGCTTTCTTT. It encodes CASSLYSNFNTEAFF.

The chain employs TRBV6-2 or TRBV6-3 and TRBJ2-7; D is undetermined. Germline V CDR1 and CDR2: MNHEY, SVGEGT. This CDR3 spans 14 amino acids. The germline V and J ends were trimmed by 5 bases and 2 bases, with 13 bases remaining between them. The CDR3 DNA reads TGTGCCAGCAGTACACCTCCACGGCCCTACGAGCAGTACGTC. Encoded protein: CASSTPPRPYEQYV.

This chain links TRBV5-6 with TRBJ1-5, with 10 bases matching TRBD1. This CDR3 region has 18 residues. Looked up from germline, CDR1 is SGHDT and CDR2 is YYEEEE. V trimming: 1 base; J trimming: 0 bases; junction bases outside the gene matches: 7. CDR3 region: CASSLRTGGRNSNQPQHF. The CDR3 bases are TGTGCCAGCAGCTTGAGGACAGGGGGACGAAATAGCAATCAGCCCCAGCATTTT.

The chain combines TRBV6-1 with TRBJ2-5; 9 bases agree with TRBD1. Looked up from germline, CDR1 is MNHNS and CDR2 is SASEGT. This CDR3 region has 16 residues. V was pared by 4 bases and J by 2 bases, with 8 bases of the junction left unmatched. The CDR3 sequence: CASSGTGTGYQETQYF. The DNA of the CDR3 is TGTGCCAGCAGTGGAACCGGGACAGGGTATCAAGAGACCCAGTACTTC.

The V call is TRBV5-1, the J call TRBJ1-3; no clear D. The V gene's germline CDR1 is SGHRS and CDR2 YFSETQ. Trimming pared 4 bases from V and 0 bases from J, leaving 14 bases between. The CDR3 covers 16 residues. Here the CDR3 DNA reads TGCGCCAGCAGCAACAAACACCTGACCTCTGGAAACACCATATATTTT. Translating it yields CASSNKHLTSGNTIYF. Complete variable domain (other parts from reference TRBV5-1 and TRBJ1-3): KAGVTQTPRYLIKTRGQQVTLSCSPISGHRSVSWYQQTPGQGLQFLFEYFSETQRNKGNFPGRFSGRQFSNSRSEMNVSTLELGDSALYLCASSNKHLTSGNTIYFGEGSWLTVV.

The J gene is TRBJ1-5, the V gene TRBV28, with no clear D. The germline V gene encodes CDR1 MDHEN and CDR2 SYDVKM. Trimming removed 8 bases at V and 3 bases at J, with 8 bases between. The length of the CDR3 is 12 residues. The CDR3 here is CASHLVNQPQHF. The CDR3 DNA sequence: TGTGCCAGCCATTTAGTCAATCAGCCCCAGCATTTT.

The CDR3 nucleotides read TGTGCCAGCAGTGAATTATCTGAAAACGGCTACACCTTC. Encoded protein: CASSELSENGYTF. The rearrangement links TRBV2 to TRBJ1-2; D is undetermined. Looked up from germline, CDR1 is SNHLY and CDR2 is FYNNEI. The length of the CDR3 is 13 residues. Trimming removed 2 bases at V and 8 bases at J, with 12 bases between.

The chain uses TRBV6-1 and TRBJ2-7; TRBD1 matches at 8 bases. V gave up 2 bases and J gave up 3 bases; unmatched junction bases: 3. Germline V lookup: CDR1 MNHNS, CDR2 SASEGT. The CDR3 consists of 14 residues. CDR3 nucleotides: TGTGCCAGCAGTGAAAGGACAGGGTTCTACGAGCAGTACGTC. It yields the protein CASSERTGFYEQYV.

The chain links TRBV5-1 to TRBJ1-6, with a tentative D call TRBD1 (5 bases). The CDR3 runs 14 residues. Germline V lookup: CDR1 SGHRS, CDR2 YFSETQ. V dropped 4 bases and J dropped 9 bases, with 14 bases sitting between them. The CDR3 spells CASSPGTRISPLHF. In nucleotides, the CDR3 is TGCGCCAGCAGCCCCGGGACGAGAATTTCACCCCTCCACTTT. Using reference TRBV5-1 and TRBJ1-6 for the parts outside the CDR3, the full variable domain is KAGVTQTPRYLIKTRGQQVTLSCSPISGHRSVSWYQQTPGQGLQFLFEYFSETQRNKGNFPGRFSGRQFSNSRSEMNVSTLELGDSALYLCASSPGTRISPLHFGNGTRLTVT.

The V call is TRBV19, the J call TRBJ1-5; TRBD1 matches 9 bases. V was clipped by 0 bases and J by 1 base; unmatched bases: 4. Germline values: CDR1 LNHDA, CDR2 SQIVND (reference sequence). This CDR3 contains 17 residues. The CDR3 spells CASSIDWTGASNQPQHF. In DNA, the CDR3 is TGTGCCAGTAGTATAGATTGGACAGGGGCCAGCAATCAGCCCCAGCATTTT.

A few counts support this clone. V is TRBV5-5 and J is TRBJ2-7, with TRBD2 as a possible D gene (6 bases). Trimming took 6 bases from V and 7 from J, leaving 20 bases between them. The germline gives CDR1 SGHKS, CDR2 YYEKEE (reference sequence). The CDR3 is made up of 14 amino acids. The CDR3 DNA follows: TGTGCCAGCACCGCTTTTCAGGGAGGTGAGGAGCAGTACGTC. Translation: CASTAFQGGEEQYV.

The chain employs TRBV24-1 and TRBJ2-7, with 10 bases identical to TRBD1. Trimming at V came to 1 base and at J to 0 bases, leaving 5 bases not matched to a gene. Germline V gives CDR1 KGHDR, CDR2 SFDVKD. The CDR3 length is 17 residues. CDR3 loop: CATSDFLRTGGSYEQYV. In nucleotides, the CDR3 is TGTGCCACCAGTGATTTCCTACGGACAGGGGGCTCCTACGAGCAGTACGTC.

The V call is TRBV5-6, the J call TRBJ1-2; D is uncertain. This CDR3 contains 13 residues. V was clipped by 2 bases and J by 3 bases, with 8 bases between them. Per the germline V gene, CDR1 is SGHDT and CDR2 is YYEEEE. In DNA, the CDR3 is TGTGCCAGCAGCTTAAGGGATTACTATGGCTACACCTTC. Translated: CASSLRDYYGYTF.

The chain is built from TRBV3-1 (or the pseudogene TRBV3-2) and TRBJ2-7, with D unresolved. This CDR3 contains 14 residues. V dropped 1 base and J dropped 2 bases, with 9 bases sitting between them. CDR1 and CDR2 (germline): LGHDT, YNNKEL (reference sequence). The CDR3 coding sequence is TGTGCCAGCAGCCAAGCGGCAGGCCCCTACGAGCAGTACGTC. Amino acids: CASSQAAGPYEQYV.

There are a few counts of this clone. The gene calls are TRBV6-2 or TRBV6-3 and TRBJ2-1; 10 nucleotides agree with TRBD2. Germline trimming cut 5 bases from V and 4 bases from J; bases unmatched to any gene: 5. Per germline, CDR1 MNHEY and CDR2 SVGEGT. The CDR3 spans 15 residues. The DNA for the CDR3 is TGTGCCAGCAGTCATGGGACTAGCGATTACAATGAGCAGTTCTTC. Translated: CASSHGTSDYNEQFF.

This clone was counted once. The chain employs TRBV12-3 or TRBV12-4 and TRBJ2-7; D not resolved. The CDR3 totals 13 residues. V was trimmed by 6 bases and J by 5 bases, leaving 14 bases between them. CDR3 amino acids: CASRPECGDEQYV. CDR3 DNA: TGTGCCAGCAGGCCCGAGTGTGGGGACGAGCAGTACGTC.

CDR3: CASSTDRHSPLHF. The CDR3 DNA is TGTGCCAGCAGCACCGACAGGCATTCACCCCTCCACTTT. J is TRBJ1-6 and V is TRBV12-3 or TRBV12-4; D possibly corresponds to TRBD1 (6 bases). This CDR3 contains 13 residues. V lost 6 bases and J lost 8, with 11 bases in between.

The genes are TRBV2 and TRBJ2-1; 8 bases fit TRBD2. The germline V gene encodes CDR1 SNHLY and CDR2 FYNNEI. Germline trimming cut 8 bases from V and 6 bases from J; bases unmatched to any gene: 3. This CDR3 is built from 12 residues. DNA for the CDR3: TGTGCCAGCTCCCGGGGGGGCAATGAGCAGTTCTTC. Protein: CASSRGGNEQFF. Supplemented by reference TRBV2 and TRBJ2-1, the full variable domain reads EPEVTQTPSHQVTQMGQEVILRCVPISNHLYFYWYRQILGQKVEFLVSFYNNEISEKSEIFDDQFSVERPDGSNFTLKIRSTKLEDSAMYFCASSRGGNEQFFGPGTRLTVL.

This sequence joins TRBV5-1 and TRBJ1-1; no reliable D call. There are 13 residues in the CDR3. CDR1 and CDR2 from the germline V gene are SGHRS and YFSETQ. V gave up 4 bases and J gave up 0 bases, with 7 bases separating them. Here the CDR3 DNA reads TGCGCCAGCAGCATAGACATGAACACTGAAGCTTTCTTT. This codes for CASSIDMNTEAFF.

The chain joins TRBV4-1 to TRBJ2-5, with D maybe TRBD2 (5 bases). V was cut by 1 base and J by 0 bases, with 15 bases left in between. Germline V gives CDR1 MGHRA, CDR2 YSYEKL. This CDR3 contains 17 residues. CDR3 sequence: CASSQGGLAGYQETQYF. As DNA, the CDR3 is TGCGCCAGCAGCCAAGGTGGGCTAGCTGGGTACCAAGAGACCCAGTACTTC.

V gene TRBV15 combines with J gene TRBJ1-1; 10 bases are a match to TRBD1. Unmatched junction bases numbered 9, after V lost 4 bases and J lost 4 bases. CDR3 length: 16 amino acids. Germline V lookup: CDR1 LNHNV, CDR2 YYDKDF (reference sequence). The CDR3 coding sequence is TGTGCCACCAGCATTGGAGGGACAGGGGCGACCACTGAAGCTTTCTTT. Encoded protein: CATSIGGTGATTEAFF.

The chain is built from TRBV5-1 and TRBJ1-4, with a weak D call TRBD1 (5 bases). The germline CDR1 and CDR2 sequences are SGHRS and YFSETQ. The CDR3 has 13 residues. V was shortened by 3 bases and J by 3 bases, with 6 bases between the two germline ends. CDR3: CASSSGPNEKLFF. CDR3 sequence (DNA): TGCGCCAGCAGCTCGGGACCTAATGAAAAACTGTTTTTT.

The sample holds one count of this clone. The chain carries TRBV28 and TRBJ1-2; D is perhaps TRBD1 (5 bases). This CDR3 is built from 12 residues. Trimming took 8 bases from V and 1 from J, leaving 8 bases between them. CDR1 MDHEN and CDR2 SYDVKM come from the germline V gene. CDR3 sequence reads: CASAGYNYGYTF. In DNA form, the CDR3 reads TGTGCCAGCGCAGGGTATAACTATGGCTACACCTTC.

This chain links TRBV5-1 with TRBJ1-2; perhaps TRBD1 as D (6 bases). V shed 4 bases and J shed 4 bases, with 17 bases lying between them. The CDR3 totals 15 residues. The V gene's germline CDR1 is SGHRS and CDR2 YFSETQ. CDR3 protein: CASSLIQGGGYGYTF. The CDR3 DNA follows: TGCGCCAGCAGCCTTATACAGGGCGGAGGCTATGGCTACACCTTC.

The chain links TRBV30 to TRBJ2-3; 16 bases fit TRBD2. In germline, CDR1 is GTSNPN, CDR2 SVGIG (reference sequence). This CDR3 comprises 16 residues. The J segment lost 9 bases and the V segment lost 1 base, leaving 7 bases of the junction unmatched. CDR3 sequence: CAWSGGTSGGAGTQYF. Written as DNA, the CDR3 is TGTGCCTGGAGTGGGGGGACTAGCGGGGGGGCAGGGACGCAGTATTTT.

The genes are TRBV2 and TRBJ2-3; 7 bases agree with TRBD1. With V trimmed by 10 bases and J by 4 bases, 11 bases remained unmatched. The CDR3 loop spans 14 amino acids. Per germline, CDR1 SNHLY and CDR2 FYNNEI. The CDR3 here is CATTPGTAADTQYF. CDR3 sequence (DNA): TGTGCCACGACTCCCGGGACAGCCGCAGATACGCAGTATTTT.

The chain carries TRBV9 and TRBJ1-4, with TRBD1 as a possible D gene (5 bases). Germline lookup yields CDR1 SGDLS and CDR2 YYNGEE. The ends were cut back, 4 bases at V and 4 bases at J, with 8 bases in the middle. The CDR3 is 13 amino acids. CDR3 sequence reads: CASSRDVNEKLFF. The CDR3 DNA is TGTGCCAGCAGCCGGGACGTTAATGAAAAACTGTTTTTT.

V is TRBV27 and J is TRBJ1-5; D unresolved. CDR1 is MNHEY, CDR2 SMNVEV, per germline (reference sequence). V lost 1 base to trimming and J lost 3 bases, with 7 bases between them. The CDR3 is 14 amino acids. In nucleotides, the CDR3 is TGTGCCAGCAGTTTATTAGGAGTCAATCAGCCCCAGCATTTT. Protein sequence: CASSLLGVNQPQHF.

The chain joins TRBV7-9 to TRBJ1-6, with a tentative D call TRBD1 (5 bases). The V and J ends lost 5 bases and 6 bases respectively, with 17 bases between them. The CDR3 is 16 amino acids. CDR1 is SEHNR, CDR2 FQNEAQ, per germline (reference sequence). The CDR3 here is CASSRGGIGGNSPLHF. The CDR3 nucleotides are TGTGCCAGCAGCAGGGGTGGCATCGGAGGTAATTCACCCCTCCACTTT.

The V and J genes are TRBV25-1 and TRBJ1-4; perhaps TRBD1 as D (6 bases). The CDR3 extends over 15 amino acids. The germline V and J ends were trimmed by 3 bases and 3 bases, with 11 bases remaining between them. CDR1 and CDR2 (germline): MGHDK, SYGVNS. CDR3 bases: TGTGCCAGCAGTGATCCCCAGGGGCCTAATGAAAAACTGTTTTTT. As protein: CASSDPQGPNEKLFF.

This clone appeared a few times. The CDR3 sequence: CASSLGVGQYGYTF. DNA of the CDR3: TGTGCCAGCAGCTTGGGGGTTGGACAGTATGGCTACACCTTC. This rearrangement joins TRBV5-5 to TRBJ1-2; a weak D match, TRBD1 (6 bases). The germline CDR1 and CDR2 sequences are SGHKS and YYEKEE (reference sequence). Trimming pared 0 bases from V and 5 bases from J, leaving 11 bases between. The CDR3 loop spans 14 amino acids.